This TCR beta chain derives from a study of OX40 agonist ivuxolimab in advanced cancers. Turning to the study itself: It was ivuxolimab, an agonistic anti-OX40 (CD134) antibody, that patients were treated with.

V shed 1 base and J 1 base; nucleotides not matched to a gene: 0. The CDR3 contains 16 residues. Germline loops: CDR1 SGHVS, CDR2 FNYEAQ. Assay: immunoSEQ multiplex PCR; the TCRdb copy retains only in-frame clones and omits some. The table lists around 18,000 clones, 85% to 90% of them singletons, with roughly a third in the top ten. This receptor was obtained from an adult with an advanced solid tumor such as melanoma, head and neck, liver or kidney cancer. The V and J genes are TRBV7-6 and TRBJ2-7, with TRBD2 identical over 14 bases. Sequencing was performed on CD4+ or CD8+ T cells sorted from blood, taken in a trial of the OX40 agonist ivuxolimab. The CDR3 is CASSLGTSGRSYEQYF. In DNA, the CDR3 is TGTGCCAGCAGCTTAGGGACTAGCGGGAGGTCCTACGAGCAGTACTTC. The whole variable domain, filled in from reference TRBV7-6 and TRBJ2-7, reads GAGVSQSPRYKVTKRGQDVALRCDPISGHVSLYWYRQALGQGPEFLTYFNYEAQQDKSGLPNDRFSAERPEGSISTLTIQRTEQRDSAMYRCASSLGTSGRSYEQYFGPGTRLTVT.